A single T cell receptor (beta chain) is shown here with its context. There is no known antigen for this receptor. Qualities for individual bases were not recorded, and no much larger clone is one base off. One collaborating source in Seattle enrolled patients during active infection and followed them longitudinally through the course of disease. Each collaborating institution followed its own protocols to collect whole blood in K2EDTA tubes. For TCRbeta analysis, collaborators shipped samples as frozen whole blood, isolated PBMCs, or DNA extracted from either of those sample types. This sample is part of a study of blood T cell repertoires in COVID-19 (dated by TCRdb to the early 2020s). General notes on the study: Collaborator samples came from the United States, Italy and Spain and covered acute and convalescent phases of COVID-19. The material from the prospective study consisted of cDNA or gDNA derived from T cells, B-cell-depleted T cells, or PBMCs. Subjects who had been exposed to COVID-19, were actively infected with it, or had recovered from it provided the deeply sampled blood TCRbeta repertoires that made up the dataset. The repertoires were released in a freely available public database intended as a resource for research on the immune response to SARS-CoV-2. The samples were drawn from two sources: the first 160 participants of the ongoing ImmuneRACE study, and 950 to 1,500 subjects contributed by 6 global collaborators. A de-identified subject ID, COVID-19 status, age in years and sex were almost always included in the sample metadata. Where HLA class I and class II types were available, the types were taken from metadata supplied by the sample provider, not from assay-based typing.

TCRbeta CDR3 regions were amplified from genomic DNA using the immunoSEQ Assay, a bias-controlled multiplex PCR. In the paper's pipeline: The number of nucleated cells in each sample was estimated by amplification of reference gene primers within the assay. To quantify the absolute abundance of each unique TCRbeta CDR3 rearrangement, sequence reads were collapsed and filtered. For each sample, productive Simpson clonality was calculated as the square root of Simpson's diversity index over productive rearrangements. The table comes from immuneACCESS by way of TCRdb, which keeps in-frame sequences with V and J called. Part of the clones is missing from these tables; in studies checked, under half for an unresolved V gene and the rest for unknown reasons. V and J calls and clone size are copied from that table; D and trimming were computed from the DNA. In all, the sample holds approximately 290,000 clones, and around 85% of those were seen once. The ten largest account for roughly 0.94% of the sample.

V sheds 4 bases and J sheds 9 bases, leaving 14 bases between their ends. Spanning cysteine to phenylalanine, the CDR3 consists of 13 amino acids. This entry keeps only the CDR3 DNA: 39 bases, framed from base 1. CDR1 and CDR2 were assigned from the germline V gene as SGHDT and YYEEEE. General findings and caveats noted by the study authors: The quantity of clinical and demographic metadata differed by source and by participant and was supplied without curation.

This receptor chain uses TRBV5-6 and TRBJ2-1, and the D gene may be TRBD2, 6 bases matching. Sample: peripheral blood. The origin of this receptor is a human donor with COVID-19, enrolled during active disease. The donor label of this sample is uncertain. This receptor carries the CDR3 CASSRLDGREQFF. The DNA reads TGTGCCAGCAGCAGACTAGATGGTCGTGAGCAGTTCTTC.